A single sample is the source of the 9 T cell receptor beta chains below, sequenced in a study of blood T cell repertoires in COVID-19. TCRdb's table, derived via immunoSEQ multiplex PCR, lists solely in-frame clones and lacks some. The sample lists tens of thousands of clones, more than 85% occurring once. Sequencing was carried out using peripheral blood. All receptors derive from a middle-aged man with acute or convalescent COVID-19.

The chain is built from TRBV19 and TRBJ2-5; D not resolved. Trimming took 3 bases from V and 2 from J, leaving 7 bases between them. Germline V gives CDR1 LNHDA, CDR2 SQIVND (reference sequence). The CDR3 is made up of 13 amino acids. The CDR3 bases are TGTGCCAGTAGTATCGGGTCGCAAGAGACCCAGTACTTC. It codes for CASSIGSQETQYF.

The chain carries TRBV19 and TRBJ1-5; D not resolved. CDR3 length: 17 amino acids. Trimming stripped 0 bases from V and 2 bases from J, with 14 bases between. CDR1 and CDR2 from the germline V gene are LNHDA and SQIVND (reference sequence). The CDR3 loop reads CASSIDRGGRGNQPQHF. The CDR3, as DNA: TGTGCCAGTAGTATAGATCGAGGAGGCCGGGGCAATCAGCCCCAGCATTTT.

V is TRBV24-1 and J is TRBJ1-2; D gene uncertain. The CDR3 loop spans 18 amino acids. Germline CDR1 and CDR2: KGHDR and SFDVKD. With 4 bases removed from V and 0 bases from J, the gap between germline ends came to 20 bases. CDR3 sequence: CATSDPGNAAGANYGYTF. CDR3 DNA: TGTGCCACCAGTGACCCCGGCAATGCCGCCGGGGCTAACTATGGCTACACCTTC.

This clone appeared a few times. The gene calls are TRBV19 and TRBJ1-4; 7 nucleotides align to TRBD1. Germline values: CDR1 LNHDA, CDR2 SQIVND (reference sequence). The trim removed 10 bases at V and 8 bases at J, leaving 7 bases unmatched. The CDR3 covers 12 residues. The CDR3 spells CATAGQPEKLFF. The DNA of the CDR3 is TGTGCCACCGCGGGACAGCCCGAAAAACTGTTTTTT.

The chain uses TRBV6-6 and TRBJ1-5, with a possible D match to TRBD1 (6 bases). V was pared by 10 bases and J by 1 base, with 8 bases between. Per germline, CDR1 MNHNY and CDR2 SVGAGI (reference sequence). The CDR3 has 12 residues. The CDR3 region has the DNA TGTGCCACCGGACAGAGCAATCAGCCCCAGCATTTT. It specifies CATGQSNQPQHF.

The chain has TRBV2 and TRBJ2-1; 10 nucleotides line up with TRBD2. Trimming at V came to 4 bases and at J to 7 bases, leaving 16 bases not matched to a gene. CDR1 and CDR2 (germline): SNHLY, FYNNEI. The CDR3 totals 18 residues. Written as DNA, the CDR3 is TGTGCCAGCAGTGGGGGGTTATCTAGCGGGAGAGGAATTAATGAGCAGTTCTTC. This sequence encodes CASSGGLSSGRGINEQFF.

This chain uses TRBV4-2 with TRBJ2-1; TRBD2 matches at 7 bases. There are 14 residues in the CDR3. V lost 1 base to trimming and J lost 7 bases; unmatched junction nucleotides: 4. The germline CDR1 and CDR2 sequences are LGHNA and YNFKEQ. The CDR3 nucleotides read TGTGCCAGCAGCCAAGCCCAGCGGGAAAATGAGCAGTTCTTC. Translating it yields CASSQAQRENEQFF.

The DNA for the CDR3 is TGTGCCAGCAGACTCAGGGGAGACTTCTACGAGCAGTACTTC. Translating gives CASRLRGDFYEQYF. The chain carries TRBV6-6 and TRBJ2-7; TRBD1 is a possible D gene (6 bases). V was clipped by 6 bases and J by 3 bases, with 15 bases between them. CDR1 MNHNY and CDR2 SVGAGI come from the germline V gene (reference sequence). The CDR3 spans 14 residues.

The rearrangement uses TRBV7-9 and TRBJ1-1; D possibly corresponds to TRBD1 (5 bases). The CDR3 totals 13 residues. V was clipped by 1 base and J by 10 bases, with 13 bases between them. Germline V CDR1 and CDR2: SEHNR, FQNEAQ (reference sequence). This CDR3 is CASSLGQGGSAFF. The CDR3 DNA reads as TGTGCCAGCAGCTTAGGCCAGGGAGGTTCAGCTTTCTTT. The whole variable domain, remainder taken from reference TRBV7-9 and TRBJ1-1, is DTGVSQNPRHKITKRGQNVTFRCDPISEHNRLYWYRQTLGQGPEFLTYFQNEAQLEKSRLLSDRFSAERPKGSFSTLEIQRTEQGDSAMYLCASSLGQGGSAFFGQGTRLTVV.